The TCR beta chain described here comes from a study of T cell responses to AZD1222 COVID-19 vaccine (dated by TCRdb to the early 2020s). Turning to the overall study: TCR sequencing was performed for roughly 250 trial participants, of whom roughly 200 were given two doses of AZD1222 and around 25 were given two doses of MenACWY control vaccine. Enrollment into the trials was organized by age into subgroups of 18-55, 56-69 and 70-plus years, and those subgroups contained roughly 150, 30 and 60 TCR-sequenced participants, respectively.

Points the paper makes about the study in general: Because no samples from the day 14 peak response were available, repertoires could be characterized only after the peak T cell response. Most participants were white British and females outnumbered males, and the authors suggested that clonal diversity may have been underestimated. In the small 56-69-year group, the increase in depth fell short of significance, most likely because of low power. CD4 TCRs associated with the vaccine covered the entire spike protein, and the dominant responses were in regions 160-218 and 743-854. Reportedly, close to half of the unique spike-specific TCRs recognized epitopes lying outside the regions that are mutated in the B.1.351 and B.1.1.7 variants. Spike-specific TCR breadth and depth rose significantly after two AZD1222 doses compared with day 0 and with MenACWY recipients. Conclusions about previously exposed vaccinees were limited because only 6 or 7 AZD1222 recipients were SARS-CoV-2 seropositive at baseline.

The sample's time point label, decoded: about 28 days (+/-7) after the second vaccine dose. The meaning of the sample's treatment or condition label: meningococcal conjugate vaccine given as trial control. Vaccinee samples were obtained from the UK trials COV001 and COV002, which included a single-blind randomized controlled phase 2/3 trial of AZD1222 (ChAdOx1 nCoV-19) in healthy adults. For TCRbeta chain sequencing, PBMC samples from trial participants were taken at day 0 and at day 28 after the second dose. Concerning this clone: What this receptor recognizes is not known. No much larger clone is present one base from it, and per-base qualities are unavailable.

The germline V end is reduced by 5 bases and the J end by 7 bases; junction bases left unmatched: 9. In the germline V gene, CDR1 corresponds to SGHTA and CDR2 to FQGNSA. The CDR3 numbers 15 residues from cysteine through phenylalanine. Solely the CDR3 DNA is kept, with 45 bases framed from the first base. The CDR3 regions of human TCRbeta chains were subjected to immunosequencing. The paper's data handling went like this. TCRs in the repertoires were matched against a reference library of SARS-CoV-2-specific TCRs that had been generated with the MIRA antigen-specificity platform. Breadth was defined as the fraction of unique TCRs that were SARS-CoV-2-associated. Depth was defined as the fraction of total T cells that were SARS-CoV-2-associated. Using the MIRA data, every spike-specific TCR was mapped to the spike region that the TCR reacted to and assigned to either a CD4 or a CD8 class. Log10-transformed breadth and depth values were compared by one-way ANOVA with Sidak's multiple comparisons tests. TCRdb limited this immuneACCESS table to in-frame rearrangements with V and J called. A share of clones is missing; checked studies link under half to unresolved V genes, and the rest is unexplained. V and J calls and clone size are as listed in that table; D and trimming were resolved from the DNA. In all, the sample holds 150,000 to 200,000 clones, and over 80% of those were seen once. Approximately 4% of the sample is taken by the ten largest.

This sequence uses TRBV7-2 and TRBJ1-3, with 9 junctional bases fitting TRBD1. The receptor comes from an adult who received the MenACWY meningococcal vaccine as a control. The sequenced sample was peripheral blood, obtained 28 days after the second dose of the MenACWY control vaccine. Here is the DNA: TGTGCCAGCAGCCCCGAAGCGACAGGGGGGAACACCATATATTTT. Translation gives CASSPEATGGNTIYF.